This record concerns one T cell receptor beta chain sequence. Its target is not known. TCR beta CDR3 sequences were amplified from RNA transcripts. The HTBI primer set drove a first-round RT-PCR of the TCR CDR3. TCRdb ran MiXCR on the multiplex PCR reads and lists one entry per CDR3 protein. The sample carries over 700,000 distinct CDR3 sequences, 30% to 40% recorded once. These data originate in a study of T cells in Graves' hyperthyroidism and ophthalmopathy. Study conclusions and caveats: Most clonotypes expanded in thyroid above 0.001 were likewise present in blood.

With a duration under 2 months, the hyperthyroidism was newly diagnosed in patients aged 18 to 65. Looked up from germline, CDR1 is MNHEY and CDR2 is SVGAGI. V was pared by 1 base and J by 4 bases, with 8 bases of the junction left unmatched. This CDR3 has 16 amino acids. Sequenced material: blood. The V gene is TRBV6-5, the J gene TRBJ2-5; TRBD2 matches 8 bases. The source is a woman in her thirties or forties with Graves' hyperthyroidism. The CDR3 DNA sequence: TGTGCCAGCAGTTACTTTGCGGGAGGATCCCCAGAGACCCAGTACTTC. Its protein product is CASSYFAGGSPETQYF.